This is a list of T cell receptor beta chains from one sample in a study of siplizumab effects on memory and regulatory T cells. Sequencing was performed with immunoSEQ multiplex PCR; in TCRdb, only in-frame clones are kept and a portion is missing. The top ten clones hold under 8.5% of a sample with tens of thousands of clones, 93% of them seen once. The sample was CD8+ T cells sorted from blood. Receptors originate from a human donor in good health. Each CDR3 is given with its conserved first and last residue. The order of the fields is D gene, V gene, J gene, clone size, CDR3 protein. D genes are given only for firm matches. Size is stated for part of the rows, as once, few or many counts, or as a class when the clone is expanded.

>TRBD1|TRBV29-1|TRBJ1-1|once
CSVGLYPSSAGGGTEAFF
>TRBD1|TRBV7-9|TRBJ2-2|NA
CASSPVDRINTGELFF
>NA|TRBV14|TRBJ2-7|NA
CASRPAGGDEQYF
>NA|TRBV11-3|TRBJ2-2|NA
CASTYPGGRITGELFF
>TRBD2|TRBV19|TRBJ2-1|once
CASSTLPGLAAYNEQFF
>NA|TRBV4-1|TRBJ1-6|NA
CASSQAGDGSPLHF
>NA|TRBV19|TRBJ2-7|NA
CASSAGLDYEQYF
>NA|TRBV7-2|TRBJ2-2|NA
CASSFRRVDNGELFF
>NA|TRBV4-1|TRBJ2-3|NA
CASSPSGRTDTQYF
>NA|TRBV6-5|TRBJ1-4|NA
CASSYSNTGTLFF
>NA|TRBV5-5|TRBJ1-5|NA
CASSGGQYSNQPQHF
>NA|TRBV9|TRBJ2-5|NA
CASTNKGTPQETQYF
>TRBD1|TRBV9|TRBJ1-6|NA
CASSAQGGGSPLHF
>NA|TRBV27|TRBJ1-2|NA
CASSPDNYGYTF
>NA|TRBV7-9|TRBJ2-5|NA
CASSPRAGETQYF
>NA|TRBV9|TRBJ2-7|NA
CASSVDMNSYEQYF